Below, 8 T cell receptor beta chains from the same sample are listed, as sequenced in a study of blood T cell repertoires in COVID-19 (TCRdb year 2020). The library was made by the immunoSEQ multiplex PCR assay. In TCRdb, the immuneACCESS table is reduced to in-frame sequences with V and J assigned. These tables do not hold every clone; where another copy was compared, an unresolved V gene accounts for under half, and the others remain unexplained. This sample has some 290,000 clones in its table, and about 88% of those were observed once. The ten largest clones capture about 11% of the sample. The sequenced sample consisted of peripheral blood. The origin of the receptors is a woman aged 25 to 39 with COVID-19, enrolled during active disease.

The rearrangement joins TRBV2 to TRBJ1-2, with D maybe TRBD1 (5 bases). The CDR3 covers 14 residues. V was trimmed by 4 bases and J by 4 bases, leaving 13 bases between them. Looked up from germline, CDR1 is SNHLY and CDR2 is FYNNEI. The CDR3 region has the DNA TGTGCCAGCAGTGGTCAGGGAACGACCTATGGCTACACCTTC. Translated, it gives CASSGQGTTYGYTF.

The CDR3 bases are TGTGCCAGCAATGCCGCCCCAGGGGGGTATGGCTACACCTTC. Amino acids: CASNAAPGGYGYTF. The V and J genes are TRBV6-5 and TRBJ1-2, with 7 bases that match TRBD1. The V gene's germline CDR1 is MNHEY and CDR2 SVGAGI. J gave up 5 bases and V 7 bases, and 10 bases lay outside the gene matches. This CDR3 has 14 residues.

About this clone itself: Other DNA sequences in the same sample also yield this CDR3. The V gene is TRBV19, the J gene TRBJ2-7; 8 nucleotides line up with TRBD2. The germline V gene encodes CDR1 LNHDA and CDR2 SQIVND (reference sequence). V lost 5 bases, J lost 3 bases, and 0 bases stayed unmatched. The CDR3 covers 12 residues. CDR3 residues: CASSRGGYEQYF. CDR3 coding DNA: TGTGCCAGTAGTCGGGGGGGCTACGAGCAGTACTTC.

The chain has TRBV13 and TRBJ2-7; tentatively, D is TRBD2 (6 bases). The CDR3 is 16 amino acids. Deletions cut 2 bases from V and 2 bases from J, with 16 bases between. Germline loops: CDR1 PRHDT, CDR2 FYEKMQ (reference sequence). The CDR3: CASSLSDRQRAYEQYF. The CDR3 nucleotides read TGTGCCAGCAGCTTATCCGATCGGCAGCGGGCCTACGAGCAGTACTTC. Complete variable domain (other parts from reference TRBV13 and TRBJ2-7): AAGVIQSPRHLIKEKRETATLKCYPIPRHDTVYWYQQGPGQDPQFLISFYEKMQSDKGSIPDRFSAQQFSDYHSELNMSSLELGDSALYFCASSLSDRQRAYEQYFGPGTRLTVT.

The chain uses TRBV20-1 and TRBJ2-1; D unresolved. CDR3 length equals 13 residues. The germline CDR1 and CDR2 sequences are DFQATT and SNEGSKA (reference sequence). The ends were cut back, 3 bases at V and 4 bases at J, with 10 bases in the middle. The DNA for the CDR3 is TGCAGTGCTAGTGGTCCTGTATACAATGAGCAGTTCTTC. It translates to CSASGPVYNEQFF.

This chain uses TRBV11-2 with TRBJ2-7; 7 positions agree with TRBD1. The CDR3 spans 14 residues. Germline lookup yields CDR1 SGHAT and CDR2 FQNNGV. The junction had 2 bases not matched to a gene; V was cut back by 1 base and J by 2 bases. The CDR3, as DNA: TGTGCCAGCAGCTTAGGACAGGGTCCCTACGAGCAGTACTTC. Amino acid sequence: CASSLGQGPYEQYF.

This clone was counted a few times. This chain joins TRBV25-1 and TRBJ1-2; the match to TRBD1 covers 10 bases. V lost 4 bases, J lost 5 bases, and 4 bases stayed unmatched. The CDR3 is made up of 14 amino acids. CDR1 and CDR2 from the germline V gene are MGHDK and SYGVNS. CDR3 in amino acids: CASSGGQGMYGYTF. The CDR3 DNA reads TGTGCCAGCAGTGGGGGACAGGGGATGTATGGCTACACCTTC.

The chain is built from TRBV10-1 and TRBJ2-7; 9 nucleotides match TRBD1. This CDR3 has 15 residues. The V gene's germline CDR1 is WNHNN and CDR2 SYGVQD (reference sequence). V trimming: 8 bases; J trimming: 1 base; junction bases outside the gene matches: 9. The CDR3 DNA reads TGCGCCAGCTCAAAAGAGGACAGGGGATCCTACGAGCAGTACTTC. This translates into CASSKEDRGSYEQYF.